Below are 30 T cell receptor beta chains sequenced from a single sample in a study of cytomegalovirus exposure and HLA in healthy donors. Both 60 Vbeta primers and 13 Jbeta primers went into the PCR. Using immunoSEQ multiplex PCR, the repertoire was profiled, and TCRdb retains in-frame clones only, with some absent. The table shows over 150,000 clones, with roughly 80% occurring only once. What was sequenced was PBMCs. Receptors were obtained from a man aged 35-49 years in good health and CMV-seronegative.

The rearrangement uses TRBV28 and TRBJ1-2, with D maybe TRBD1 (6 bases). V was shortened by 2 bases and J by 8 bases, with 18 bases between the two germline ends. Looked up from germline, CDR1 is MDHEN and CDR2 is SYDVKM. This CDR3 has 15 residues. The CDR3 sequence is CASSLGSTGKGGYTF. The DNA for the CDR3 is TGTGCCAGCAGTTTAGGGAGCACAGGGAAGGGGGGCTACACCTTC.

This sequence joins TRBV2 and TRBJ2-1; 14 bases match TRBD2. The V gene end was trimmed by 4 bases and the J gene end by 7 bases; junction bases not matched to a gene: 0. Looked up from germline, CDR1 is SNHLY and CDR2 is FYNNEI. The CDR3 covers 14 residues. CDR3 protein: CASSGLAGGNEQFF. The CDR3 DNA is TGTGCCAGCAGTGGACTAGCGGGGGGGAATGAGCAGTTCTTC.

The gene calls are TRBV5-1 and TRBJ2-7; possible D gene TRBD1, 6 bases. From germline, CDR1 is SGHRS and CDR2 YFSETQ. The CDR3 covers 16 residues. V lost 3 bases and J 2 bases, leaving 18 bases between the germline ends. The CDR3 DNA reads as TGCGCCAGCAGCTCCTCTTGGGACACTGAAACCTACGAGCAGTACTTC. Translated: CASSSSWDTETYEQYF.

The chain recombines TRBV10-3 with TRBJ2-3, with 8 bases fitting TRBD2. CDR3 length equals 14 residues. V dropped 5 bases and J dropped 4; count of bases not matched to a gene: 5. The germline gives CDR1 ENHRY, CDR2 SYGVKD. The CDR3 region is CAISSGGPADTQYF. The DNA of the CDR3 is TGTGCCATCAGTTCGGGGGGGCCGGCAGATACGCAGTATTTT.

V usage is TRBV19 and J usage is TRBJ2-7; 8 bases agree with TRBD1. The CDR3 contains 12 residues. Unmatched junction bases numbered 5, after V lost 11 bases and J lost 2 bases. Germline CDR1 LNHDA, CDR2 SQIVND (reference sequence). CDR3 in amino acids: CASRGPTYEQYF. The CDR3 bases are TGTGCCTCCAGGGGGCCCACCTACGAGCAGTACTTC.

With regard to this clone: An end of the junction does not agree with germline; a read error may underlie this. The chain carries TRBV5-1 and TRBJ2-3, with TRBD2 as a possible D gene (6 bases). The CDR3 is 15 amino acids. The germline V gene encodes CDR1 SGHRS and CDR2 YFSETQ. CDR3: CAGSLRGTSTDTQYF. DNA for the CDR3: TGCGCCGGCAGCTTGCGGGGAACGAGCACAGATACGCAGTATTTT. Complete variable domain (other parts from reference TRBV5-1 and TRBJ2-3): KAGVTQTPRYLIKTRGQQVTLSCSPISGHRSVSWYQQTPGQGLQFLFEYFSETQRNKGNFPGRFSGRQFSNSRSEMNVSTLELGDSALYLCAGSLRGTSTDTQYFGPGTRLTVL.

This clone occurred a few times. The chain employs TRBV5-6 and TRBJ1-3, with D perhaps TRBD1 (5 bases). The CDR3 totals 13 residues. The germline V gene has CDR1 SGHDT and CDR2 YYEEEE. Trimming removed 4 bases at V and 3 bases at J, with 8 bases between. CDR3 sequence: CASSRGGGNTIYF. In nucleotides, the CDR3 is TGTGCCAGCAGCCGGGGGGGTGGAAACACCATATATTTT.

In the case of this clone: Other DNA sequences within the sample encode an identical CDR3. V and J are TRBV2 and TRBJ1-2; perhaps TRBD1 as D (5 bases). Germline V gives CDR1 SNHLY, CDR2 FYNNEI. The CDR3 length is 13 residues. In DNA form, the CDR3 reads TGTGCTGGGGGAGGGAGGGTGGGCTATGGCTACACCTTC. This codes for CAGGGRVGYGYTF. The full variable domain, completed using reference TRBV2 and TRBJ1-2, is EPEVTQTPSHQVTQMGQEVILRCVPISNHLYFYWYRQILGQKVEFLVSFYNNEISEKSEIFDDQFSVERPDGSNFTLKIRSTKLEDSAMYFCAGGGRVGYGYTFGSGTRLTVV.

This chain links TRBV6-6 with TRBJ2-1; D perhaps matches TRBD2 (6 bases). The germline V gene has CDR1 MNHNY and CDR2 SVGAGI (reference sequence). The CDR3 covers 16 residues. Between the trimmed V and J ends, which lost 6 bases and 3 bases, there was a span of 18 bases. The CDR3, as DNA: TGTGCCAGCAGGCCGGGCCGGGGGTTACTCTACAATGAGCAGTTCTTC. Translated, it gives CASRPGRGLLYNEQFF.

The chain couples TRBV19 to TRBJ1-5; the D is unclear. The CDR3 is made up of 15 amino acids. Germline assignment: CDR1 LNHDA and CDR2 SQIVND (reference sequence). Trimming removed 5 bases at V and 0 bases at J, with 11 bases between. In DNA form, the CDR3 reads TGTGCCAGTAGTCCTCCGGGAGCTAGCAATCAGCCCCAGCATTTT. This codes for CASSPPGASNQPQHF.

The sample holds one count of this clone. The rearrangement joins TRBV30 to TRBJ2-7, with TRBD1 matching over 7 bases. The junction had 1 base not matched to a gene; V was cut back by 2 bases and J by 3 bases. Germline-derived CDR1 and CDR2 are GTSNPN and SVGIG (reference sequence). The CDR3 is 12 amino acids. The CDR3, as DNA: TGTGCCTGGAGTTGGGACAGCTACGAGCAGTACTTC. It codes for CAWSWDSYEQYF.

V usage is TRBV15 and J usage is TRBJ1-3; D gene ambiguous. V shed 0 bases and J shed 0 bases, with 9 bases lying between them. This CDR3 is 16 amino acids long. CDR1 and CDR2 from the germline V gene are LNHNV and YYDKDF (reference sequence). CDR3 nucleotide sequence: TGTGCCACCAGCAGAGATGTGTCCGGCTCTGGAAACACCATATATTTT. It specifies CATSRDVSGSGNTIYF.

The rearrangement uses TRBV7-3 and TRBJ2-1, with 7 bases lining up with TRBD2. J was trimmed by 3 bases and V by 1 base; bases with no gene match: 3. The CDR3 has 15 residues. Germline V gene data show CDR1 as SGHTA and CDR2 as FQGTGA. CDR3 sequence: CASSLNSGVYNEQFF. The CDR3, as DNA: TGTGCCAGCAGCTTAAACAGCGGGGTCTACAATGAGCAGTTCTTC.

The chain employs TRBV27 and TRBJ2-1; 7 bases align to TRBD1. This CDR3 has 16 residues. Germline trimming cut 0 bases from V and 3 bases from J; bases unmatched to any gene: 5. Germline V gene sequence: CDR1 MNHEY, CDR2 SMNVEV (reference sequence). Written as DNA, the CDR3 is TGTGCCAGCAGTTTATCCGCGACAGGGTACTACAATGAGCAGTTCTTC. Its protein product is CASSLSATGYYNEQFF.

V and J are TRBV10-2 and TRBJ2-7; the D gene is possibly TRBD2 (5 bases). The CDR3 extends over 16 amino acids. CDR1 and CDR2 from the germline V gene are WSHSY and SAAADI. Trimming left V 2 bases short and J 0 bases short, with 14 bases between. The CDR3 region has the DNA TGCGCCAGCAGTGAGAGTGGAGGCGCACCCTCCTACGAGCAGTACTTC. Residues: CASSESGGAPSYEQYF.

This clone was picked up one time. The V gene is TRBV28, the J gene TRBJ1-5; 9 bases are shared with TRBD1. The V and J ends lost 7 bases and 0 bases, in that order; junction bases with no gene match: 16. The CDR3 is 19 residues long. Per the germline V gene, CDR1 is MDHEN and CDR2 is SYDVKM. As DNA, the CDR3 is TGTGCCAGCACCATTCCTATCGGGACAGGGCCATATAGCAATCAGCCCCAGCATTTT. This codes for CASTIPIGTGPYSNQPQHF.

This clone was found once. The chain employs TRBV9 and TRBJ2-7, with 12 bases that match TRBD2. In germline, CDR1 is SGDLS, CDR2 YYNGEE. Unmatched junction bases numbered 6, after V lost 0 bases and J lost 2 bases. This CDR3 is built from 17 residues. This CDR3 is CASSVAPTSGGPYEQYF. The CDR3 DNA reads TGTGCCAGCAGCGTAGCTCCGACTAGCGGGGGCCCCTACGAGCAGTACTTC.

V is TRBV5-1 and J is TRBJ1-2, with TRBD1 identical over 7 bases. Trimming took 4 bases from V and 6 from J; bases not matched to a gene: 6. Germline V lookup: CDR1 SGHRS, CDR2 YFSETQ. The CDR3 has 13 residues. The CDR3 DNA sequence: TGCGCCAGCAGCCACACAGGGGACGATGGCTACACCTTC. It codes for CASSHTGDDGYTF.

The CDR3 loop reads CASSRTGTAPYEQYF. DNA for the CDR3: TGTGCCAGCAGCAGAACCGGGACAGCCCCCTACGAGCAGTACTTC. The chain employs TRBV5-4 and TRBJ2-7; 7 bases align to TRBD1. The V gene end was trimmed by 4 bases and the J gene end by 2 bases; junction bases not matched to a gene: 9. Germline values: CDR1 SGHNT, CDR2 YYREEE (reference sequence). The CDR3 loop spans 15 amino acids.

The J gene is TRBJ1-2, the V gene TRBV30; D is possibly TRBD1 (5 bases). Germline CDR1 is GTSNPN and CDR2 is SVGIG (reference sequence). Trimming took 5 bases from V and 0 from J, leaving 10 bases between them. This CDR3 contains 13 residues. CDR3 loop: CAWGQGANYGYTF. In nucleotides, the CDR3 is TGTGCCTGGGGGCAGGGCGCTAACTATGGCTACACCTTC.

The chain has TRBV7-9 and TRBJ2-5, with D possibly matching TRBD2 (6 bases). CDR3 length: 15 residues. Germline V gene sequence: CDR1 SEHNR, CDR2 FQNEAQ (reference sequence). V lost 5 bases and J 5 bases, leaving 18 bases between the germline ends. CDR3 region: CASSPGTRGWETQYF. The CDR3 nucleotides are TGTGCCAGCAGCCCCGGGACTCGGGGCTGGGAGACCCAGTACTTC.

The chain uses TRBV9 and TRBJ2-3, with D possibly TRBD2 on 7 matching bases. CDR1 SGDLS and CDR2 YYNGEE come from the germline V gene. The CDR3 extends over 17 amino acids. V shed 0 bases and J shed 2 bases, with 16 bases lying between them. In DNA form, the CDR3 reads TGTGCCAGCAGCGTAGAAGGTGGCGGGGGCCCCACAGATACGCAGTATTTT. Translated: CASSVEGGGGPTDTQYF.

The rearrangement uses TRBV9 and TRBJ1-1; the match to TRBD1 covers 7 bases. CDR1 and CDR2 from the germline V gene are SGDLS and YYNGEE. Trimming cost V 4 bases and J 5 bases; bases outside gene matches: 8. The CDR3 spans 14 residues. Here the CDR3 reads CASSPSTGVTEAFF. The DNA of the CDR3 is TGTGCCAGCAGCCCAAGTACAGGGGTTACTGAAGCTTTCTTT.

This clone has more than one count but fewer than ten. V and J are TRBV28 and TRBJ2-3, with D possibly TRBD2 on 5 matching bases. Germline V gene data show CDR1 as MDHEN and CDR2 as SYDVKM. V shed 2 bases and J shed 9 bases, with 9 bases lying between them. This CDR3 comprises 12 residues. The CDR3 bases are TGTGCCAGCAGTTTACGGGGTTCCACGCAGTATTTT. This sequence encodes CASSLRGSTQYF.

The chain links TRBV6-5 to TRBJ2-1, with TRBD2 matching over 8 bases. The CDR3 has 13 amino acids. Germline CDR1 is MNHEY and CDR2 is SVGAGI. Trimming took 7 bases from V and 6 from J; bases not matched to a gene: 5. Here the CDR3 DNA reads TGTGCCAGCAAAAGGCGGGGGGCCAATGAGCAGTTCTTC. Its protein product is CASKRRGANEQFF.

V is TRBV5-1 and J is TRBJ1-2, with D possibly TRBD1 on 5 matching bases. Germline lookup yields CDR1 SGHRS and CDR2 YFSETQ. With 0 bases removed from V and 8 bases from J, the gap between germline ends came to 14 bases. The CDR3 loop spans 14 amino acids. The CDR3 DNA reads as TGCGCCAGCAGCTTGGCCTTGGGGGAGGACGGCTACACCTTC. This codes for CASSLALGEDGYTF.

This clone was observed a few times. The chain joins TRBV5-1 to TRBJ2-7, with D possibly matching TRBD2 (5 bases). There are 14 residues in the CDR3. Trimming left V 4 bases short and J 0 bases short, with 11 bases between. CDR1 is SGHRS, CDR2 YFSETQ, per germline. CDR3 DNA: TGCGCCAGCAGCGACCGGGGTAGCTCCTACGAGCAGTACTTC. Translating it yields CASSDRGSSYEQYF. The variable domain in full, completed from reference TRBV5-1 and TRBJ2-7, reads KAGVTQTPRYLIKTRGQQVTLSCSPISGHRSVSWYQQTPGQGLQFLFEYFSETQRNKGNFPGRFSGRQFSNSRSEMNVSTLELGDSALYLCASSDRGSSYEQYFGPGTRLTVT.

The V gene is TRBV6-4, the J gene TRBJ1-2, with a tentative D call TRBD1 (6 bases). Germline V gene data show CDR1 as MRHNA and CDR2 as SNTAGT. The CDR3 spans 17 residues. Trimming removed 0 bases from V and 2 bases from J, with 16 bases in between. CDR3 in DNA: TGTGCCAGCAGTGACTCGATTTTAGGGGACACAAACTATGGCTACACCTTC. This sequence encodes CASSDSILGDTNYGYTF.

The gene calls are TRBV11-2 and TRBJ2-5, with 8 bases aligning to TRBD2. The ends lost 5 bases at V and 4 bases at J; junction bases unmatched: 12. This CDR3 comprises 16 residues. CDR1 is SGHAT, CDR2 FQNNGV, per germline. The CDR3 protein is CASSAPLGTRVETQYF. The CDR3 DNA reads as TGTGCCAGCAGCGCGCCCCTGGGGACTAGGGTAGAGACCCAGTACTTC.

The chain links TRBV5-1 to TRBJ2-3; 7 nucleotides agree with TRBD2. The CDR3 covers 16 residues. V dropped 0 bases and J dropped 2; count of bases not matched to a gene: 6. Germline V gene sequence: CDR1 SGHRS, CDR2 YFSETQ. The CDR3 protein is CASSLAPSGATDTQYF. The DNA of the CDR3 is TGCGCCAGCAGCTTGGCCCCCAGCGGGGCCACAGATACGCAGTATTTT.